These T cell receptor beta chains were read from a single sample in a study of T cells in Graves' hyperthyroidism and ophthalmopathy. TCRdb re-analysed the multiplex PCR reads in MiXCR, keeping a single row per CDR3 protein. The profile shows about 610,000 distinct CDR3 sequences, approximately 15% of them singletons. The specimen sequenced was blood. The receptors come from a middle-aged woman with Graves' ophthalmopathy. CDR3s include the opening cysteine and the closing phenylalanine or tryptophan.

TRBJ1-2 | TRBV14 | CASSLLGGVYGYTF
TRBJ2-2 | TRBV6-2/TRBV6-3 | CASSYRSTPHPNTGELFF
TRBJ1-1 | TRBV25-1 | CASSEYPGGTEAFF
TRBJ1-6 | TRBV30 | CAWRARGGDSPLHF
TRBJ2-7 | TRBV6-2/TRBV6-3 | CASSYVGLAAYEQYF
TRBJ2-7 | TRBV5-1 | CASSLEGTLGEQYF
TRBJ2-7 | TRBV6-5 | CASRPPRGTPYEQYF
TRBJ2-3 | TRBV20-1 | CSATPPDRLRTDTQYF
TRBJ1-1 | TRBV5-1 | CASSLDRVAEAFF
TRBJ2-7 | TRBV15 | CATSRGRVYEQYF
TRBJ1-1 | TRBV7-9 | CASSFGGVGDTEAFF
TRBJ2-5 | TRBV4-1 | CASSQDPDRDQETQYF
TRBJ2-4 | TRBV7-8 | CASSLGVRVSTAKNIQYF
TRBJ2-7 | TRBV6-1 | CASREELFSYEQYF
TRBJ2-2 | TRBV5-1 | CASSRTSGVRGGELFF
TRBJ1-2 | TRBV29-1 | CSVADRLSNGYTF
TRBJ2-7 | TRBV5-1 | CASSPGQHEQYF
TRBJ1-1 | TRBV12-3/TRBV12-4 | CASILSGVGTGAFF
TRBJ1-2 | TRBV7-8 | CASSPGTGGVYGYTF
TRBJ1-3 | TRBV11-1 | CASSFLGFRQRNTIYF
TRBJ2-4 | TRBV7-2 | CASSTASGSNIQYF
TRBJ2-2 | TRBV7-2 | CASSLGWGQNTGELFF
TRBJ2-6 | TRBV6-5 | CASSYVLRDSGANVLTF
TRBJ1-1 | TRBV6-1 | CASSEVRWGTEAFF
TRBJ1-5 | TRBV19 | CASSNRDRSNQPQHF
TRBJ1-2 | TRBV20-1 | CSARVADKGYTF
TRBJ2-4 | TRBV5-1 | CASSLTVAKNIQYF
TRBJ2-5 | TRBV9 | CASSEDSARETQCF
TRBJ2-7 | TRBV13 | CASSLEQVNEQYF
TRBJ2-7 | TRBV20-1 | CSAIVGGTGLAQYF
TRBJ2-2 | TRBV6-2/TRBV6-3 | CASRWGTSNTGELFF
TRBJ1-3 | TRBV5-6 | CASSLEVVPDSGNTIYF
TRBJ1-1 | TRBV19 | CASNSGGDAEAFF
TRBJ2-5 | TRBV14 | CASSLSTYGAQYF
TRBJ2-5 | TRBV4-1 | CASSQGATSGAETQYF
TRBJ2-7 | TRBV9 | CANIKRSGSYEQYF
TRBJ1-4 | TRBV28 | CASNGGENEKLFF
TRBJ1-5 | TRBV12-3/TRBV12-4 | CASSFGGVMSNQPQHF
TRBJ2-2 | TRBV2 | CASREGQGANRGTGELFF
TRBJ1-1 | TRBV10-2 | CASNQGTEAFF
TRBJ1-5 | TRBV20-1 | CSARSAGNQPQHF
TRBJ2-5 | TRBV12-3/TRBV12-4 | CASRYGTGNQETQYF
TRBJ2-7 | TRBV20-1 | CSARDALAGDGSYEQYF
TRBJ2-7 | TRBV28 | CASEGRGASYEQYF
TRBJ2-7 | TRBV27 | CASSTPDANYEQYF
TRBJ2-4 | TRBV6-2/TRBV6-3 | CASNGLAGNQNIQYF
TRBJ2-7 | TRBV11-2 | CASSRNPHTSGSEQYF
TRBJ1-5 | TRBV7-9 | CAGAQGNQPQHF